One and the same sample provided the 17 T cell receptor beta chains below, sequenced in a study of glioma-infiltrating T cells. The iRepertoire nested amplicon-rescue multiplex PCR amplified TCR alpha and beta CDR3s from RNA. TCRdb re-called the multiplex PCR reads through MiXCR, storing one row per CDR3 protein. The repertoire includes under 150,000 distinct CDR3 sequences, about 39% of them detected once, and 20% sits in the top ten. The material sequenced was glioma tissue, nonneoplastic brain tissue, or PBMCs (not recorded which). The receptors come from a human donor with low-grade glioma or glioblastoma, undergoing nonglioma brain surgery, or in good health (not recorded which).

The chain recombines TRBV6-1 with TRBJ2-6; possible D gene TRBD2, 6 bases. V was clipped by 5 bases and J by 0 bases, with 14 bases between them. Germline assignment: CDR1 MNHNS and CDR2 SASEGT. The CDR3 is 17 residues long. CDR3 in amino acids: CASSFAGRSSGANVLTF. As DNA, the CDR3 is TGTGCCAGCAGTTTCGCGGGGAGGAGCTCTGGGGCCAACGTCCTGACTTTC.

The table lists this clonotype with a few counts. The chain employs TRBV20-1 and TRBJ2-3, with unresolved D. Germline lookup yields CDR1 DFQATT and CDR2 SNEGSKA (reference sequence). Trimming took 1 base from V and 5 from J, leaving 19 bases between them. The CDR3 is 16 amino acids. The CDR3 sequence: CSARGTGARSGDTQYF. CDR3 DNA: TGCAGTGCTAGAGGAACGGGCGCACGCTCGGGAGATACGCAGTATTTT.

This clonotype was counted a few times. The chain recombines TRBV12-3 or TRBV12-4 with TRBJ2-1; 9 nucleotides match TRBD1. V lost 7 bases to trimming and J lost 4 bases; unmatched junction nucleotides: 5. The CDR3 consists of 14 residues. The CDR3 region is CASTTGTGYNEQFF. The CDR3 DNA reads TGTGCCAGCACCACCGGGACAGGGTACAATGAGCAGTTCTTC.

This clonotype was detected only once. The final CDR3 position lacks the conserved phenylalanine or tryptophan, pointing to a likely read error. The chain carries TRBV7-2 and TRBJ2-1; 11 nucleotides agree with TRBD2. V shed 8 bases, J shed 12 bases, and the junction held 18 bases outside the gene matches. This CDR3 contains 16 residues. Germline-derived CDR1 and CDR2 are SGHTA and FQGNSA. In DNA, the CDR3 is TGTGCCAGCCGTATAAAAAGACTAGCGGGGCCCCCGGTGCAGTTCCTC. This gives the protein CASRIKRLAGPPVQFL.

The V call is TRBV7-8, the J call TRBJ2-2; D ambiguous. Germline-derived CDR1 and CDR2 are SGHVS and FQNEAQ. V gave up 5 bases and J gave up 2 bases, with 12 bases separating them. The CDR3 sequence is 15 residues long. CDR3 sequence reads: CASSPTRPNTGELFF. The CDR3 DNA sequence: TGTGCCAGCAGCCCGACACGGCCCAACACCGGGGAGCTGTTTTTT. Complete variable domain (other parts from reference TRBV7-8 and TRBJ2-2): GAGVSQSPRYKVAKRGQDVALRCDPISGHVSLFWYQQALGQGPEFLTYFQNEAQLDKSGLPSDRFFAERPEGSVSTLKIQRTQQEDSAVYLCASSPTRPNTGELFFGEGSRLTVL.

This clonotype was counted a few times. This rearrangement joins TRBV29-1 to TRBJ1-1; 10 bases agree with TRBD1. The J segment lost 4 bases and the V segment lost 6 bases, leaving 8 bases of the junction unmatched. Germline CDR1 reads SQVTM; CDR2 reads ANQGSEA. This CDR3 is built from 14 residues. CDR3 protein: CSVGTGAAGTEAFF. CDR3 DNA: TGCAGCGTGGGGACAGGGGCGGCGGGCACTGAAGCTTTCTTT. The full variable domain, in which reference TRBV29-1 and TRBJ1-1 provide the parts outside the CDR3, is SAVISQKPSRDICQRGTSLTIQCQVDSQVTMMFWYRQQPGQSLTLIATANQGSEATYESGFVIDKFPISRPNLTFSTLTVSNMSPEDSSIYLCSVGTGAAGTEAFFGQGTRLTVV.

Comments on this clonotype: A read error may be the cause here, since a much bigger clone is one base away. The chain carries TRBV20-1 and TRBJ2-3; the match to TRBD2 covers 7 bases. Germline V gene lookup returns CDR1 DFQATT and CDR2 SNEGSKA (reference sequence). With V trimmed by 3 bases and J by 6 bases, 15 bases remained unmatched. This CDR3 region has 16 residues. CDR3 amino acids: CSASSIREGYGDTQYF. CDR3 in DNA: TGCAGTGCTAGCTCTATAAGGGAGGGCTACGGGGATACGCAGTATTTT.

The CDR3 loop reads CASSYSRLAVPGELFF. CDR3 nucleotides: TGTGCCAGCAGTTACTCGCGACTAGCGGTCCCCGGGGAGCTGTTTTTT. The V call is TRBV6-2 or TRBV6-3, the J call TRBJ2-2; 9 bases are shared with TRBD2. V lost 0 bases to trimming and J lost 6 bases; unmatched junction nucleotides: 5. There are 16 residues in the CDR3. Germline CDR1 is MNHEY and CDR2 is SVGEGT.

This rearrangement joins TRBV28 to TRBJ2-2; D remains unclear. Germline V lookup: CDR1 MDHEN, CDR2 SYDVKM. The germline V and J ends were trimmed by 6 bases and 3 bases, with 5 bases remaining between them. The CDR3 covers 12 residues. The CDR3: CASRAHTGELFF. The CDR3 DNA reads TGTGCCAGCAGGGCCCACACCGGGGAGCTGTTTTTT.

CDR3 amino acids: CASSLNRAGNTEAFF. DNA of the CDR3: TGTGCCAGCAGTTTGAACAGGGCGGGAAACACTGAAGCTTTCTTT. The V and J genes are TRBV27 and TRBJ1-1, with D maybe TRBD1 (6 bases). V was shortened by 3 bases and J by 2 bases, with 13 bases between the two germline ends. The CDR3 totals 15 residues. Germline CDR1 reads MNHEY; CDR2 reads SMNVEV (reference sequence).

This rearrangement joins TRBV4-3 to TRBJ2-7; TRBD1 is a possible D gene (5 bases). The CDR3 extends over 14 amino acids. Deletions cut 1 base from V and 0 bases from J, with 7 bases between. In germline, CDR1 is LGHNA, CDR2 YSLEER. In nucleotides, the CDR3 is TGCGCCAGCAGCCAAGTTACAGGCTCCTACGAGCAGTACTTC. This sequence encodes CASSQVTGSYEQYF.

The gene calls are TRBV5-1 and TRBJ2-3; 14 nucleotides align to TRBD2. The length of the CDR3 is 15 residues. Germline-derived CDR1 and CDR2 are SGHRS and YFSETQ. V lost 3 bases to trimming and J lost 4 bases; unmatched junction nucleotides: 1. In DNA, the CDR3 is TGCGCCAGCAGCTGGACTAGCGGGAGGTCAGATACGCAGTATTTT. The encoded protein is CASSWTSGRSDTQYF.

V and J are TRBV7-2 and TRBJ2-3; 10 bases map to TRBD1. CDR1 is SGHTA and CDR2 is FQGNSA in the germline V gene. The CDR3 extends over 15 amino acids. The J segment lost 3 bases and the V segment lost 4 bases, leaving 4 bases of the junction unmatched. The DNA of the CDR3 is TGTGCCAGCAGCTACGGGACAGGGGATACAGATACGCAGTATTTT. Its translation is CASSYGTGDTDTQYF.

J is TRBJ2-1 and V is TRBV6-6; D gene unclear. The CDR3 is made up of 14 amino acids. CDR1 is MNHNY, CDR2 SVGAGI, per germline (reference sequence). Between the trimmed V and J ends, which lost 2 bases and 6 bases, there was a span of 11 bases. CDR3 nucleotides: TGTGCCAGCAGTTACGGAACTACGGGCAATGAGCAGTTCTTC. It is translated as CASSYGTTGNEQFF.

This clonotype showed up just a few times. V usage is TRBV28 and J usage is TRBJ2-1; D remains unclear. CDR3 size: 12 residues. Germline V gene sequence: CDR1 MDHEN, CDR2 SYDVKM. The V and J ends lost 5 bases and 3 bases respectively, with 5 bases between them. The CDR3 region has the DNA TGTGCCAGCAGTCCAAACTACAATGAGCAGTTCTTC. This sequence encodes CASSPNYNEQFF.

The table lists this clonotype with a count of one. A much bigger clone sits one base away, suggesting this may be a read error. The gene calls are TRBV10-2 and TRBJ1-2; D gene ambiguous. This CDR3 region has 12 residues. Germline CDR1 reads WSHSY; CDR2 reads SAAADI. The CDR3 loop reads CAIEGQEDAYTF. The DNA for the CDR3 is TGTGCCATCGAGGGTCAAGAAGATGCCTACACCTTC.

This clonotype was detected only a few times. The V gene is TRBV14, the J gene TRBJ1-1; 9 positions agree with TRBD1. The V gene's germline CDR1 is SGHDN and CDR2 FVKESK. This CDR3 contains 16 residues. V lost 5 bases and J lost 4; bases outside the gene matches: 11. The CDR3 bases are TGTGCCAGCAGCGAGGGACAGGGTGAGGCTGGCACTGAAGCTTTCTTT. This encodes CASSEGQGEAGTEAFF.